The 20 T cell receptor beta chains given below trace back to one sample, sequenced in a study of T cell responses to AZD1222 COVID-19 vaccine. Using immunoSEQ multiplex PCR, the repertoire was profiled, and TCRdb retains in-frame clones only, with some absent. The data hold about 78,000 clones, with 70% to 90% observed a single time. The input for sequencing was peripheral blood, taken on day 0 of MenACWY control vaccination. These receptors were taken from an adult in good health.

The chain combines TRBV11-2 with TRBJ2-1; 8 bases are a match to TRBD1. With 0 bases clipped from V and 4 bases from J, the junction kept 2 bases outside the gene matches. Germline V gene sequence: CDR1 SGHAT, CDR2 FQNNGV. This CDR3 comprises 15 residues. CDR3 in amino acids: CASSLDRGPYNEQFF. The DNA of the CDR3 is TGTGCCAGCAGCTTAGACAGGGGGCCGTACAATGAGCAGTTCTTC.

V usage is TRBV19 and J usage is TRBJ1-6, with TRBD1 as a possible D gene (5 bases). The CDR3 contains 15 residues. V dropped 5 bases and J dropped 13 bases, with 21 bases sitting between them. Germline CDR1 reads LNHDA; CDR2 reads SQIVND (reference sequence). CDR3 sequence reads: CASSPTWDGTSPLHF. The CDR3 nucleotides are TGTGCCAGTAGTCCTACCTGGGACGGGACCTCCCCCCTCCACTTT. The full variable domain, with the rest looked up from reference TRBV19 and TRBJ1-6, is DGGITQSPKYLFRKEGQNVTLSCEQNLNHDAMYWYRQDPGQGLRLIYYSQIVNDFQKGDIAEGYSVSREKKESFPLTVTSAQKNPTAFYLCASSPTWDGTSPLHFGNGTRLTVT.

The CDR3 here is CASSAGFGNTIYF. CDR3 nucleotides: TGCGCCAGCAGTGCAGGGTTCGGAAACACCATATATTTT. V is TRBV10-2 and J is TRBJ1-3, with D possibly matching TRBD1 (5 bases). From germline, CDR1 is WSHSY and CDR2 SAAADI. Trimming took off 4 bases at V and 4 bases at J, with 8 bases between the two ends. This CDR3 contains 13 residues.

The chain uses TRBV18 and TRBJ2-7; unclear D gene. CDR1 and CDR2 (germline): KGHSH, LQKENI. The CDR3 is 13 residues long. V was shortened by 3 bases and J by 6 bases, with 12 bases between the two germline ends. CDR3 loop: CASSPDPTVEQYF. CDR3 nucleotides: TGTGCCAGCTCACCTGACCCGACTGTCGAGCAGTACTTC.

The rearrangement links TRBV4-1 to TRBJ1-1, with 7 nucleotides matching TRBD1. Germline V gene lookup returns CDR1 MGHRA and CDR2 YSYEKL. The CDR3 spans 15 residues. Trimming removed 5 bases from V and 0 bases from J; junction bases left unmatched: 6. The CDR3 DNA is TGCGCCAGCAGCACGGGACAGACCATGAACACTGAAGCTTTCTTT. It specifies CASSTGQTMNTEAFF.

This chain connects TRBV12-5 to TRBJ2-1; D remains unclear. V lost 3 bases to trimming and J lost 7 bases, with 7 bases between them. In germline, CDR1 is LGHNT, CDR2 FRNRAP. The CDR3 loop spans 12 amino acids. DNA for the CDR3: TGTGCTAGTGGTTTTAGGAGTAATGAGCAGTTCTTC. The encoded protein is CASGFRSNEQFF.

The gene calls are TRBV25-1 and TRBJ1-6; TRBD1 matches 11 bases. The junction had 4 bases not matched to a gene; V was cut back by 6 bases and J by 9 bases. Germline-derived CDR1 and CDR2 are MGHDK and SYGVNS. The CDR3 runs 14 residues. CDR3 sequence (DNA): TGTGCCAGCAGGGGACAGGGGGGGATTTCACCCCTCCACTTT. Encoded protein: CASRGQGGISPLHF.

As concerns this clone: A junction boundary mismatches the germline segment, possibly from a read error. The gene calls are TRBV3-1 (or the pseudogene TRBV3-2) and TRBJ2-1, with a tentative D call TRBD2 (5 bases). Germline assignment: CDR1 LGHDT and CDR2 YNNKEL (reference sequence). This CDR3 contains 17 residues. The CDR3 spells CASSEDYPIHSDNEQFF. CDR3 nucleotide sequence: TGTGCCAGCAGCGAAGACTATCCCATTCATTCCGACAATGAGCAGTTCTTC.

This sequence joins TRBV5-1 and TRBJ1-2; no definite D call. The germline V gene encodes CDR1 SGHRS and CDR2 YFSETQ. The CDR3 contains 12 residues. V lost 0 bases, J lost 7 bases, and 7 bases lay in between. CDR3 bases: TGCGCCAGCAGCTTGGATAGGACTGGCTACACCTTC. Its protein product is CASSLDRTGYTF. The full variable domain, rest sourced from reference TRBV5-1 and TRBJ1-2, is KAGVTQTPRYLIKTRGQQVTLSCSPISGHRSVSWYQQTPGQGLQFLFEYFSETQRNKGNFPGRFSGRQFSNSRSEMNVSTLELGDSALYLCASSLDRTGYTFGSGTRLTVV.

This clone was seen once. In nucleotides, the CDR3 is TGTGCCAGTAGTATCGGGGGCTATGGCACTAGCAATCAGCCCCAGCATTTT. Amino acids: CASSIGGYGTSNQPQHF. The chain is built from TRBV19 and TRBJ1-5, with D possibly TRBD1 on 6 matching bases. Trimming took off 3 bases at V and 0 bases at J, with 15 bases between the two ends. Germline CDR1 reads LNHDA; CDR2 reads SQIVND (reference sequence). CDR3 length: 17 amino acids.

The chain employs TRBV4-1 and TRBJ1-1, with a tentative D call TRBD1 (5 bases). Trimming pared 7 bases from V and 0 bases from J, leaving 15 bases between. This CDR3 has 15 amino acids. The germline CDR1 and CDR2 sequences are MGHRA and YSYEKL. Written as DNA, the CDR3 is TGCGCCAGCAACTTAGGGGCTTTGTTGAACACTGAAGCTTTCTTT. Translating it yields CASNLGALLNTEAFF.

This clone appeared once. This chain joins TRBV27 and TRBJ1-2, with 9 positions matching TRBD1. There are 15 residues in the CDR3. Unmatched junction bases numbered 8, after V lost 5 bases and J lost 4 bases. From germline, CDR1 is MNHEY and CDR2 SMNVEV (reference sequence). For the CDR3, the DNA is TGTGCCAGCAGTCCGGACAGGGGCTCCCTCTATGGCTACACCTTC. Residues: CASSPDRGSLYGYTF.

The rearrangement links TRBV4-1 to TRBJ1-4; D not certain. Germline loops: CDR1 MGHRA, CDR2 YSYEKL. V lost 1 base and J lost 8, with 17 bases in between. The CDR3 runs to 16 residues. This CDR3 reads CASSQAPAAVGEKLFF. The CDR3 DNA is TGCGCCAGCAGCCAAGCCCCAGCGGCCGTTGGAGAAAAACTGTTTTTT.

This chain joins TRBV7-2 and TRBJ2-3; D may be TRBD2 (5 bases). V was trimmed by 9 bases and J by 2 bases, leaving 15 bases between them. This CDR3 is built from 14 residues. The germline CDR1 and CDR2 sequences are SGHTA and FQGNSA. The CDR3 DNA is TGTGCCAGTCTGGAGGCGGCTAACACAGATACGCAGTATTTT. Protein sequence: CASLEAANTDTQYF.

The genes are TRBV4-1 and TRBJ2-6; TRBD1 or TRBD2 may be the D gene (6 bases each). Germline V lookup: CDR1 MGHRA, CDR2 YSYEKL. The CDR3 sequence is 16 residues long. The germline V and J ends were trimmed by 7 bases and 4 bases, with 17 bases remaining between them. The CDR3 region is CASNPGAQGGANVLTF. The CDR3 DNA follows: TGCGCCAGCAATCCGGGGGCGCAAGGAGGGGCCAACGTCCTGACTTTC.

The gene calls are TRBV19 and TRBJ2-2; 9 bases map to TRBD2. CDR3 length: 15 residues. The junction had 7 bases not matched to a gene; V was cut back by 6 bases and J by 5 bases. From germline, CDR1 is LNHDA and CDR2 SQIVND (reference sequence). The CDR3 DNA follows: TGTGCCAGTAGGGGACTAGCCGCGCATACCGGGGAGCTGTTTTTT. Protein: CASRGLAAHTGELFF.

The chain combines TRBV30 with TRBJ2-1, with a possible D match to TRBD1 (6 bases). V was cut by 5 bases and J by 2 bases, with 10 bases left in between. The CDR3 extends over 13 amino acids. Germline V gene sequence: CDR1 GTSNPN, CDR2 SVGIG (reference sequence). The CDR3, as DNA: TGTGCCTGGGGGGGCGTCCCCTACAATGAGCAGTTCTTC. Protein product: CAWGGVPYNEQFF.

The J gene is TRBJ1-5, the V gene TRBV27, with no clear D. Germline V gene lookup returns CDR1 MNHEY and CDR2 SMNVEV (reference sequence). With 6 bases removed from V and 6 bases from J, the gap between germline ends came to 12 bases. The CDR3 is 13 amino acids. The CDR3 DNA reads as TGTGCCAGCAGGCTCTTGTCGGGTCAGCCCCAGCATTTT. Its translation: CASRLLSGQPQHF.

The CDR3 protein is CAWSERALSNQPQHF. The CDR3 DNA sequence: TGTGCCTGGAGTGAGAGGGCCCTTAGCAATCAGCCCCAGCATTTT. This chain joins TRBV30 and TRBJ1-5; unclear D gene. Trimming shortened V by 1 base and J by 0 bases, and 10 bases separated the two germline ends. The CDR3 is 15 residues long. CDR1 is GTSNPN, CDR2 SVGIG, per germline (reference sequence).

The CDR3 loop is CASSTLTPPGDTQYF. The CDR3 coding sequence is TGTGCCAGCTCAACACTCACTCCCCCCGGCGATACGCAGTATTTT. This chain uses TRBV18 with TRBJ2-3, with no clear D. The CDR3 contains 15 residues. Deletions cut 5 bases from V and 6 bases from J, with 18 bases between. Germline V gene sequence: CDR1 KGHSH, CDR2 LQKENI.